These 20 T cell receptor beta chains came from one sample sequenced in a study of cytomegalovirus exposure and HLA in healthy donors. Libraries were prepared by immunoSEQ multiplex PCR; TCRdb keeps only in-frame clonotypes and omits some of them. The repertoire includes over 150,000 clones, 91% of them detected once, and over 2.5% sits in the top ten. Sequenced input: PBMCs. Every receptor here comes from a young woman in good health and CMV-seropositive.

The chain joins TRBV7-2 to TRBJ2-5; TRBD2 is a possible D gene (6 bases). V lost 4 bases and J 3 bases, leaving 9 bases between the germline ends. This CDR3 comprises 13 residues. Germline CDR1 SGHTA, CDR2 FQGNSA. CDR3 protein: CASSSRLEETQYF. CDR3 sequence (DNA): TGTGCCAGCAGCTCCCGACTAGAAGAGACCCAGTACTTC.

This clone was detected once. The V and J genes are TRBV10-1 and TRBJ2-2; D is possibly TRBD1 (5 bases). Trimming pared 5 bases from V and 1 base from J, leaving 14 bases between. Germline values: CDR1 WNHNN, CDR2 SYGVQD (reference sequence). This CDR3 is 16 amino acids long. In DNA, the CDR3 is TGCGCCAGCAGTCTCGACCGGACAAAGAACACCGGGGAGCTGTTTTTT. Protein product: CASSLDRTKNTGELFF.

The rearrangement uses TRBV6-5 and TRBJ1-3, with TRBD1 matching over 8 bases. Per germline, CDR1 MNHEY and CDR2 SVGAGI. The CDR3 runs 16 residues. Losses at the gene ends were 1 base for V and 2 bases for J; bases not matched to a gene: 4. CDR3 DNA: TGTGCCAGCAGTTACTGGGGCAGGGGGCCTGGAAACACCATATATTTT. It is translated as CASSYWGRGPGNTIYF.

The V and J genes are TRBV29-1 and TRBJ1-5, with TRBD1 identical over 9 bases. V dropped 5 bases and J dropped 6; count of bases not matched to a gene: 5. Per the germline V gene, CDR1 is SQVTM and CDR2 is ANQGSEA. There are 13 residues in the CDR3. The chain's CDR3 is CSVSTGGSQPQHF. DNA of the CDR3: TGCAGCGTTAGTACAGGGGGCAGTCAGCCCCAGCATTTT.

The genes are TRBV9 and TRBJ2-7; D is perhaps TRBD2 (5 bases). Looked up from germline, CDR1 is SGDLS and CDR2 is YYNGEE. Trimming shortened V by 7 bases and J by 4 bases, and 18 bases separated the two germline ends. The CDR3 is 14 residues long. CDR3 sequence: CASAPEGVEYEQYF. CDR3 DNA: TGTGCCAGCGCCCCCGAGGGAGTGGAGTACGAGCAGTACTTC.

The V call is TRBV27, the J call TRBJ2-1; 10 bases align to TRBD2. The CDR3 sequence is 15 residues long. Germline values: CDR1 MNHEY, CDR2 SMNVEV (reference sequence). V dropped 4 bases and J dropped 2; count of bases not matched to a gene: 2. The CDR3 DNA follows: TGTGCCAGCAGTTCCCTAGCGGGAGCCTACAATGAGCAGTTCTTC. It specifies CASSSLAGAYNEQFF.

This rearrangement joins TRBV4-2 to TRBJ2-7; D remains unclear. With 0 bases removed from V and 3 bases from J, the gap between germline ends came to 9 bases. Germline CDR1 and CDR2: LGHNA and YNFKEQ. CDR3 length: 14 residues. CDR3 in DNA: TGTGCCAGCAGCCAAGATTCGAGCCGCTACGAGCAGTACTTC. Translated, it gives CASSQDSSRYEQYF.

This chain connects TRBV5-1 to TRBJ2-7; D might be TRBD2 (6 bases). The length of the CDR3 is 16 residues. Germline assignment: CDR1 SGHRS and CDR2 YFSETQ. Trimming pared 2 bases from V and 2 bases from J, leaving 17 bases between. CDR3 region: CASSLASENTPYEQYF. CDR3 DNA: TGCGCCAGCAGCTTAGCTAGCGAAAACACACCCTACGAGCAGTACTTC.

The chain has TRBV9 and TRBJ2-4; tentatively, D is TRBD1 (6 bases). The CDR3 covers 14 residues. The ends were cut back, 0 bases at V and 2 bases at J, with 6 bases in the middle. Germline CDR1 is SGDLS and CDR2 is YYNGEE. CDR3 coding DNA: TGTGCCAGCAGCGTAGGGGACACCAAAAACATTCAGTACTTC. Its translation: CASSVGDTKNIQYF.

This clone occurred a few times. The rearrangement links TRBV6-5 to TRBJ1-2, with 7 bases matching TRBD1. This CDR3 contains 15 residues. J lost 8 bases, V lost 8 bases, and 17 bases had no gene match. Germline V lookup: CDR1 MNHEY, CDR2 SVGAGI. The CDR3 DNA follows: TGTGCCAGCTGCCCGAGGAGGGGGCAGTTGGACGGCTACACCTTC. Amino acid sequence: CASCPRRGQLDGYTF.

This clone was detected only a few times. This chain connects TRBV20-1 to TRBJ1-3; D is undetermined. The CDR3 sequence is 11 residues long. Trimming stripped 3 bases from V and 2 bases from J, with 2 bases between. Germline CDR1 reads DFQATT; CDR2 reads SNEGSKA (reference sequence). The CDR3 region is CSASAGNTIYF. The CDR3 DNA reads TGCAGTGCTAGCGCTGGAAACACCATATATTTT.

The chain joins TRBV6-6 to TRBJ2-2; possible D gene TRBD2, 5 bases. CDR3 size: 15 residues. V was pared by 5 bases and J by 4 bases, with 14 bases between. Germline CDR1 MNHNY, CDR2 SVGAGI (reference sequence). CDR3 amino acids: CASSPRGPFTGELFF. Written as DNA, the CDR3 is TGTGCCAGCAGTCCCAGAGGGCCGTTCACCGGGGAGCTGTTTTTT.

The genes are TRBV28 and TRBJ1-5, with 9 bases aligning to TRBD1. The CDR3 runs to 15 residues. V shed 4 bases, J shed 6 bases, and the junction held 7 bases outside the gene matches. Looked up from germline, CDR1 is MDHEN and CDR2 is SYDVKM. CDR3 sequence: CASSSGTGFSQPQHF. The CDR3 DNA sequence: TGTGCCAGCAGTTCCGGGACAGGGTTCAGTCAGCCCCAGCATTTT.

Worth noting for this clone: Other DNA sequences of this sample code for an identical CDR3. The J gene is TRBJ2-3, the V gene TRBV9; D remains ambiguous. The CDR3 extends over 12 amino acids. V was cut by 0 bases and J by 5 bases, with 4 bases left in between. In germline, CDR1 is SGDLS, CDR2 YYNGEE. This CDR3 is CASSVDQDTQYF. CDR3 coding DNA: TGTGCCAGCAGCGTAGATCAAGATACGCAGTATTTT.

The chain joins TRBV6-6 to TRBJ2-5; the D gene is possibly TRBD2 (5 bases). From germline, CDR1 is MNHNY and CDR2 SVGAGI (reference sequence). Trimming shortened V by 5 bases and J by 5 bases, and 18 bases separated the two germline ends. This CDR3 is 15 amino acids long. CDR3 sequence reads: CASSPSLRGKETQYF. The CDR3 nucleotides are TGTGCCAGCAGTCCATCCCTCCGAGGGAAGGAGACCCAGTACTTC.

This chain uses TRBV5-5 with TRBJ2-7, with 11 bases identical to TRBD1. The V gene's germline CDR1 is SGHKS and CDR2 YYEKEE (reference sequence). V lost 4 bases, J lost 6 bases, and 12 bases stayed unmatched. The CDR3 extends over 16 amino acids. The CDR3 protein is CASSRAGTGGRLEQYF. CDR3 DNA: TGTGCCAGCAGCCGAGCCGGGACAGGGGGACGTCTCGAGCAGTACTTC.

J is TRBJ2-2 and V is TRBV7-6, with TRBD1 matching over 8 bases. In germline, CDR1 is SGHVS, CDR2 FNYEAQ. V lost 5 bases, J lost 4 bases, and 15 bases stayed unmatched. The CDR3 runs to 18 residues. The CDR3 sequence: CASSPHPRGQGGTGELFF. The CDR3 DNA is TGTGCCAGCAGCCCCCACCCACGAGGACAGGGCGGCACCGGGGAGCTGTTTTTT.

V is TRBV5-6 and J is TRBJ1-2; D is unclear. Germline CDR1 reads SGHDT; CDR2 reads YYEEEE. The CDR3 is 16 residues long. Trimming removed 0 bases from V and 2 bases from J, with 14 bases in between. The DNA for the CDR3 is TGTGCCAGCAGCTTGGAGGGTGAGGAGGAGAACTATGGCTACACCTTC. Protein product: CASSLEGEEENYGYTF.

In this sample, this clone turned up once. The V and J genes are TRBV6-4 and TRBJ1-2; TRBD1 aligns across 9 bases. This CDR3 is built from 14 residues. The ends lost 6 bases at V and 8 bases at J; junction bases unmatched: 10. Germline V gene lookup returns CDR1 MRHNA and CDR2 SNTAGT. The CDR3 coding sequence is TGTGCCAGCAGCCCGGGACAGGGCTTTGGAGGCTACACCTTC. Amino acid sequence: CASSPGQGFGGYTF.

This clone has only one observation. V gene TRBV7-2 combines with J gene TRBJ2-3, with 10 bases matching TRBD2. This CDR3 comprises 15 residues. Trimming took 5 bases from V and 1 from J; bases not matched to a gene: 3. The germline gives CDR1 SGHTA, CDR2 FQGNSA. The CDR3, as DNA: TGTGCCAGCAGCGTTGGACTAGCGGGCACAGATACGCAGTATTTT. It encodes CASSVGLAGTDTQYF. Based on the CDR3 plus reference TRBV7-2 and TRBJ2-3, the full variable domain is GAGVSQSPSNKVTEKGKDVELRCDPISGHTALYWYRQSLGQGLEFLIYFQGNSAPDKSGLPSDRFSAERTGGSVSTLTIQRTQQEDSAVYLCASSVGLAGTDTQYFGPGTRLTVL.